These 19 T cell receptor beta chains were all obtained from the same sample, sequenced in a study of blood T cell repertoires in COVID-19. Method: immunoSEQ multiplex PCR; TCRdb's copy keeps in-frame clones and lacks some. The sample includes 200,000 to 300,000 clones, approximately 86% of them seen just once. Source material: peripheral blood. Source of these receptors: a man aged 40-55 years who had recovered from COVID-19.

The chain joins TRBV2 to TRBJ1-3; the match to TRBD1 covers 7 bases. V lost 6 bases and J lost 4; bases outside the gene matches: 9. The CDR3 spans 15 residues. Germline V gene lookup returns CDR1 SNHLY and CDR2 FYNNEI. The CDR3, as DNA: TGTGCCAGCAGAATCGACAGGGTGACAGGAAACACCATATATTTT. Its translation is CASRIDRVTGNTIYF.

Remarks on this clone: Other nucleotide sequences from this sample produce the same CDR3. The chain employs TRBV4-3 and TRBJ2-5, with D perhaps TRBD2 (6 bases). CDR1 and CDR2 (germline): LGHNA, YSLEER. The ends were cut back, 1 base at V and 5 bases at J, with 14 bases in the middle. The CDR3 is 15 residues long. In DNA form, the CDR3 reads TGCGCCAGCAGCCAAGTCACCGGGACTGAGGAGACCCAGTACTTC. It yields the protein CASSQVTGTEETQYF.

Only one count was recorded for this clone. V usage is TRBV6-5 and J usage is TRBJ2-2, with TRBD2 identical over 7 bases. From germline, CDR1 is MNHEY and CDR2 SVGAGI. CDR3 size: 15 residues. V was clipped by 7 bases and J by 4 bases; unmatched bases: 9. CDR3 DNA: TGTGCCAGCAATCCAGCGGGGCTATCCACCGGGGAGCTGTTTTTT. It codes for CASNPAGLSTGELFF.

The V gene is TRBV19, the J gene TRBJ1-2; no clear D. This CDR3 region has 13 residues. V was trimmed by 0 bases and J by 7 bases, leaving 9 bases between them. Germline V gene lookup returns CDR1 LNHDA and CDR2 SQIVND (reference sequence). The CDR3 region is CASSIEAGSGYTF. Written as DNA, the CDR3 is TGTGCCAGTAGTATAGAGGCGGGGAGTGGCTACACCTTC.

The chain carries TRBV18 and TRBJ2-7; TRBD2 matches at 16 bases. The CDR3 is made up of 16 amino acids. Germline V CDR1 and CDR2: KGHSH, LQKENI. Trimming removed 3 bases from V and 2 bases from J; junction bases left unmatched: 1. The CDR3 coding sequence is TGTGCCAGCTCACCTGGGACTAGCGGGAGGGCCTACGAGCAGTACTTC. This translates into CASSPGTSGRAYEQYF.

This CDR3 reads CASRDSLTVYEQFF. DNA for the CDR3: TGTGCCAGCAGGGACAGCCTAACAGTCTATGAGCAGTTCTTC. This chain uses TRBV6-5 with TRBJ2-1, with D possibly TRBD1 on 6 matching bases. This CDR3 comprises 14 residues. V was clipped by 6 bases and J by 8 bases, with 17 bases between them. Germline CDR1 MNHEY, CDR2 SVGAGI.

J is TRBJ1-5 and V is TRBV5-8; 10 nucleotides match TRBD1. CDR3 length: 16 amino acids. Germline V lookup: CDR1 SGHTS, CDR2 YDEGEE. V shed 2 bases and J 4 bases; nucleotides not matched to a gene: 6. Written as DNA, the CDR3 is TGTGCCAGCAGCTTTGATACGGGACAGGGGAATCAGCCCCAGCATTTT. Amino acids: CASSFDTGQGNQPQHF.

The chain combines TRBV19 with TRBJ1-1, with 7 bases lining up with TRBD1. This CDR3 is 13 amino acids long. J was trimmed by 5 bases and V by 4 bases; bases with no gene match: 4. Germline-derived CDR1 and CDR2 are LNHDA and SQIVND (reference sequence). The chain's CDR3 is CASSTNRGTEAFF. In nucleotides, the CDR3 is TGTGCCAGTAGTACCAACAGGGGAACTGAAGCTTTCTTT.

V and J are TRBV18 and TRBJ1-1, with D perhaps TRBD1 (5 bases). V shed 3 bases and J shed 7 bases, with 12 bases lying between them. CDR3 length equals 13 residues. Per germline, CDR1 KGHSH and CDR2 LQKENI. CDR3 protein: CASSPKAGHEAFF. CDR3 coding DNA: TGTGCCAGCTCACCGAAGGCAGGGCATGAAGCTTTCTTT.

The V call is TRBV6-5, the J call TRBJ1-2; D is unclear. The V gene's germline CDR1 is MNHEY and CDR2 SVGAGI. V lost 6 bases to trimming and J lost 4 bases, with 12 bases between them. This CDR3 has 13 residues. The CDR3 sequence is CASRREEGYGYTF. The CDR3 nucleotides read TGTGCCAGCAGGCGAGAGGAAGGCTATGGCTACACCTTC.

The CDR3 here is CASSPRTGVGEQFF. DNA for the CDR3: TGTGCCAGCAGCCCACGGACAGGGGTGGGTGAGCAGTTCTTC. The chain uses TRBV3-1 (or the pseudogene TRBV3-2) and TRBJ2-1; 9 bases match TRBD1. Per the germline V gene, CDR1 is LGHDT and CDR2 is YNNKEL (reference sequence). V shed 4 bases, J shed 9 bases, and the junction held 7 bases outside the gene matches. The CDR3 totals 14 residues.

The J gene is TRBJ1-1, the V gene TRBV29-1; 7 bases fit TRBD1. From germline, CDR1 is SQVTM and CDR2 ANQGSEA. The CDR3 length is 13 residues. The V gene end was trimmed by 8 bases and the J gene end by 4 bases; junction bases not matched to a gene: 10. As DNA, the CDR3 is TGCAGCTCAGGGGGGCAGGGGCCCACTGAAGCTTTCTTT. Its translation: CSSGGQGPTEAFF.

The chain uses TRBV7-8 and TRBJ2-5; the match to TRBD1 covers 7 bases. The CDR3 loop spans 17 amino acids. Trimming at V came to 4 bases and at J to 5 bases, leaving 16 bases not matched to a gene. Germline assignment: CDR1 SGHVS and CDR2 FQNEAQ. The CDR3 nucleotides are TGTGCCAGCAGCTGGGAACCGGGACAGCTCTACTCTGAGACCCAGTACTTC. This gives the protein CASSWEPGQLYSETQYF.

This clone was picked up one time. Other nucleotide sequences from this sample produce the same CDR3. This chain joins TRBV30 and TRBJ2-6, with D possibly matching TRBD1 (6 bases). Germline CDR1 and CDR2: GTSNPN and SVGIG (reference sequence). This CDR3 is 15 amino acids long. Trimming cost V 0 bases and J 4 bases, with 10 bases left between them. The CDR3 region is CAWSVPGVGANVLTF. The CDR3 coding sequence is TGTGCCTGGAGTGTACCAGGGGTCGGGGCCAACGTCCTGACTTTC.

The chain is built from TRBV5-1 and TRBJ1-3, with unresolved D. Germline V lookup: CDR1 SGHRS, CDR2 YFSETQ. V was pared by 0 bases and J by 4 bases, with 14 bases between. This CDR3 has 16 residues. CDR3 nucleotides: TGCGCCAGCAGCTTGGGGTTAGCGGCTTCGGGAAACACCATATATTTT. Its protein is CASSLGLAASGNTIYF.

The chain links TRBV6-5 to TRBJ1-2; D unresolved. The CDR3 spans 12 residues. Trimming removed 0 bases from V and 8 bases from J, with 7 bases in between. Germline CDR1 MNHEY, CDR2 SVGAGI. The DNA for the CDR3 is TGTGCCAGCAGTTACTCGGAGGAGGGCTACACCTTC. Protein sequence: CASSYSEEGYTF.

The chain combines TRBV2 with TRBJ1-1, with D perhaps matching TRBD1 (6 bases). Looked up from germline, CDR1 is SNHLY and CDR2 is FYNNEI. V was clipped by 4 bases and J by 3 bases, with 12 bases between them. The CDR3 runs to 14 residues. This CDR3 reads CASSANRADTEAFF. The CDR3 nucleotides are TGTGCCAGCAGTGCTAACAGGGCGGACACTGAAGCTTTCTTT. The full variable domain, completed using reference TRBV2 and TRBJ1-1, is EPEVTQTPSHQVTQMGQEVILRCVPISNHLYFYWYRQILGQKVEFLVSFYNNEISEKSEIFDDQFSVERPDGSNFTLKIRSTKLEDSAMYFCASSANRADTEAFFGQGTRLTVV.

The chain couples TRBV27 to TRBJ1-5; D uncertain. With 5 bases removed from V and 4 bases from J, the gap between germline ends came to 12 bases. The CDR3 runs to 14 residues. CDR1 is MNHEY and CDR2 is SMNVEV in the germline V gene (reference sequence). The CDR3 region is CASSQRTGNQPQHF. The CDR3, as DNA: TGTGCCAGCAGTCAACGGACGGGGAATCAGCCCCAGCATTTT.

The chain combines TRBV27 with TRBJ2-6; 8 nucleotides match TRBD2. This CDR3 spans 17 amino acids. The V gene end was trimmed by 2 bases and the J gene end by 2 bases; junction bases not matched to a gene: 5. Germline lookup yields CDR1 MNHEY and CDR2 SMNVEV (reference sequence). CDR3 nucleotide sequence: TGTGCCAGCAGTTTAGGGCGGGGGGCGGCTGGGGCCAACGTCCTGACTTTC. Translating it yields CASSLGRGAAGANVLTF. Full variable domain (missing parts from reference TRBV27 and TRBJ2-6): EAQVTQNPRYLITVTGKKLTVTCSQNMNHEYMSWYRQDPGLGLRQIYYSMNVEVTDKGDVPEGYKVSRKEKRNFPLILESPSPNQTSLYFCASSLGRGAAGANVLTFGAGSRLTVL.